One sample yielded the 25 T cell receptor beta chains listed below, sequenced in a study of vaccination and CD4 T cells after COVID-19. No antigen has been assigned to these receptors. The Oncomine TCR Beta short-read assay sequenced DNA from cultured CD4+ T cells. Each CDR3 protein gets one entry after TCRdb re-called the PCR reads with MiXCR. The data contain under 13,000 distinct CDR3 sequences, roughly 24% of them singletons. Treatment noted: approximately 9-day PBMC culture with coronavirus spike peptide pools or control peptides (ViraFEST assay). The source material was CD4+ T cells from blood, cultured in vitro, sampled after SARS-CoV-2 vaccination. Receptor source: a human donor who had recovered from COVID-19.

This clonotype was picked up a small number of times. CDR3: CSARDPGQGAWNQPQHF. CDR3 DNA sequence: TGCAGTGCTAGAGACCCGGGACAGGGGGCTTGGAATCAGCCCCAGCATTTT. The chain recombines TRBV20-1 with TRBJ1-5, with 12 bases fitting TRBD1. Trimming at V came to 0 bases and at J to 4 bases, leaving 7 bases not matched to a gene. This CDR3 contains 17 residues. CDR1 and CDR2 from the germline V gene are DFQATT and SNEGSKA (reference sequence).

The table lists this clonotype with a few counts. This chain links TRBV7-9 with TRBJ1-6; TRBD1 agrees at 8 bases. The V gene's germline CDR1 is SEHNR and CDR2 FQNEAQ (reference sequence). The junction had 10 bases not matched to a gene; V was cut back by 5 bases and J by 13 bases. CDR3 size: 14 residues. The CDR3 here is CASSHGTGPNPLHF. CDR3 in DNA: TGTGCCAGCAGCCACGGGACAGGCCCCAATCCCCTCCACTTT.

The chain recombines TRBV6-5 with TRBJ2-2; 11 nucleotides match TRBD2. Germline-derived CDR1 and CDR2 are MNHEY and SVGAGI. V gave up 0 bases and J gave up 4 bases; unmatched junction bases: 4. This CDR3 contains 17 residues. The DNA of the CDR3 is TGTGCCAGCAGTTACTCCGCCGGGACTAGCGGCACCGGGGAGCTGTTTTTT. It specifies CASSYSAGTSGTGELFF.

V usage is TRBV11-3 and J usage is TRBJ2-5; D is undetermined. The CDR3 is made up of 15 amino acids. Per germline, CDR1 SGHNT and CDR2 YENEEA. V lost 4 bases, J lost 1 base, and 13 bases lay in between. The CDR3 loop is CASSSPSVSQETQYF. The DNA of the CDR3 is TGTGCCAGCAGCTCGCCTTCAGTATCCCAAGAGACCCAGTACTTC.

The gene calls are TRBV2 and TRBJ2-7; weak D call: TRBD2 (5 bases). CDR3 size: 13 residues. Germline V gene data show CDR1 as SNHLY and CDR2 as FYNNEI. The ends were cut back, 3 bases at V and 0 bases at J, with 6 bases in the middle. For the CDR3, the DNA is TGTGCCAGCAGTGATAGCGACTCCTACGAGCAGTACTTC. It translates to CASSDSDSYEQYF.

This clonotype turned up a few times. The chain carries TRBV28 and TRBJ1-1, with a tentative D call TRBD1 (5 bases). This CDR3 region has 13 residues. Germline-derived CDR1 and CDR2 are MDHEN and SYDVKM. V was pared by 7 bases and J by 4 bases, with 13 bases between. The CDR3 protein is CASTMSGGTEAFF. CDR3 nucleotide sequence: TGTGCCAGCACCATGAGCGGGGGCACTGAAGCTTTCTTT.

This clonotype counts as medium-sized. The chain links TRBV20-1 to TRBJ2-1, with D tentatively TRBD1 (5 bases). V was trimmed by 5 bases and J by 6 bases, leaving 11 bases between them. CDR1 is DFQATT, CDR2 SNEGSKA, per germline (reference sequence). The CDR3 is 12 residues long. DNA of the CDR3: TGCAGTGCTTGGGGCGTATCCAATGAGCAGTTCTTC. It encodes CSAWGVSNEQFF.

The chain recombines TRBV7-9 with TRBJ1-1; a weak D match, TRBD1 (5 bases). Deletions cut 1 base from V and 4 bases from J, with 13 bases between. The length of the CDR3 is 15 residues. Germline CDR1 reads SEHNR; CDR2 reads FQNEAQ (reference sequence). CDR3 DNA sequence: TGTGCCAGCAGCTTAGAGCAGGGTCGGGGCACTGAAGCTTTCTTT. Translation: CASSLEQGRGTEAFF.

The chain is built from TRBV28 and TRBJ2-1; TRBD2 matches 7 bases. Per germline, CDR1 MDHEN and CDR2 SYDVKM. The length of the CDR3 is 12 residues. After removal of 8 bases from V and 8 bases from J, the junction contained 6 bases not matched to a gene. This CDR3 reads CASEAGDYEQFF. The CDR3 nucleotides read TGTGCCAGCGAGGCGGGAGACTATGAGCAGTTCTTC.

The chain uses TRBV24-1 and TRBJ2-7, with D hard to call. The CDR3 covers 12 residues. In germline, CDR1 is KGHDR, CDR2 SFDVKD. The V and J ends lost 4 bases and 1 base respectively, with 4 bases between them. CDR3: CATSDLSYEQYF. The CDR3 DNA reads as TGTGCCACCAGTGACCTATCCTACGAGCAGTACTTC.

The gene calls are TRBV20-1 and TRBJ2-2; 8 bases agree with TRBD2. V shed 1 base and J 6 bases; nucleotides not matched to a gene: 13. This CDR3 spans 17 amino acids. Germline CDR1 DFQATT, CDR2 SNEGSKA (reference sequence). CDR3 amino acids: CSARGFAGTSYAGELFF. The CDR3 coding sequence is TGCAGTGCTAGAGGCTTCGCCGGGACTAGTTACGCCGGGGAGCTGTTTTTT.

V gene TRBV27 combines with J gene TRBJ2-7; TRBD2 matches 9 bases. This CDR3 spans 15 amino acids. Germline CDR1 and CDR2: MNHEY and SMNVEV (reference sequence). V was clipped by 4 bases and J by 4 bases; unmatched bases: 8. The CDR3, as DNA: TGTGCCAGCAGTTCCCACGGTAGCGGGAGTTACGAGCAGTACTTC. As protein: CASSSHGSGSYEQYF.

The rearrangement uses TRBV6-1 and TRBJ2-3; tentatively, D is TRBD1 (5 bases). The V end lost 6 bases, the J end lost 2 bases, and 21 bases lay between the germline ends. Germline V gives CDR1 MNHNS, CDR2 SASEGT. CDR3 length: 17 amino acids. The CDR3 bases are TGTGCCAGCAGGCCCCCTTGGGGCAGGGCTAACACAGATACGCAGTATTTT. It yields the protein CASRPPWGRANTDTQYF.

This clonotype was picked up one time. The chain employs TRBV19 and TRBJ1-5, with unresolved D. Trimming cost V 3 bases and J 3 bases, with 6 bases left between them. Germline values: CDR1 LNHDA, CDR2 SQIVND (reference sequence). This CDR3 has 13 residues. The chain's CDR3 is CASSMVDNQPQHF. The CDR3 DNA reads as TGTGCCAGTAGTATGGTTGACAATCAGCCCCAGCATTTT.

V usage is TRBV11-2 and J usage is TRBJ2-7, with D possibly being TRBD2 (5 bases). CDR1 SGHAT and CDR2 FQNNGV come from the germline V gene. The CDR3 consists of 14 residues. V shed 10 bases and J shed 2 bases, with 18 bases lying between them. CDR3 loop: CATARGEPAYEQYF. For the CDR3, the DNA is TGTGCCACCGCTCGGGGTGAACCTGCCTACGAGCAGTACTTC.

The sample holds a few counts of this clonotype. The rearrangement joins TRBV6-5 to TRBJ2-5, with TRBD2 matching 8 bases. This CDR3 comprises 15 residues. The germline CDR1 and CDR2 sequences are MNHEY and SVGAGI. V lost 4 bases, J lost 5 bases, and 9 bases stayed unmatched. The CDR3 DNA is TGTGCCAGCAGTTTCCCGGGGGCTAGCGGGGAGACCCAGTACTTC. It is translated as CASSFPGASGETQYF.

The chain combines TRBV27 with TRBJ2-7; a weak D match, TRBD2 (7 bases). The CDR3 runs to 17 residues. Trimming pared 1 base from V and 6 bases from J, leaving 22 bases between. Germline V gives CDR1 MNHEY, CDR2 SMNVEV (reference sequence). In DNA, the CDR3 is TGTGCCAGCAGTTTATTGGGGGGGCGGAGTAGTGGGAGCGAGCAGTACTTC. Its translation: CASSLLGGRSSGSEQYF.

V gene TRBV10-3 combines with J gene TRBJ2-6, with no clear D. Germline V CDR1 and CDR2: ENHRY, SYGVKD. The CDR3 contains 15 residues. The germline V and J ends were trimmed by 7 bases and 0 bases, with 10 bases remaining between them. CDR3 sequence (DNA): TGTGCCATCATGGATTCGGCCTCTGGGGCCAACGTCCTGACTTTC. It codes for CAIMDSASGANVLTF.

The table lists this clonotype with a few counts. This chain connects TRBV20-1 to TRBJ2-7, with D perhaps TRBD1 or TRBD2 (5 bases each). Germline loops: CDR1 DFQATT, CDR2 SNEGSKA (reference sequence). The V end lost 3 bases, the J end lost 5 bases, and 17 bases lay between the germline ends. CDR3 size: 14 residues. This CDR3 is CSARRRMGRDEQYF. In DNA, the CDR3 is TGCAGTGCTAGGAGGCGCATGGGGCGGGACGAGCAGTACTTC.

Only a few counts were recorded for this clonotype. The V call is TRBV2, the J call TRBJ2-5; 10 bases are shared with TRBD2. There are 12 residues in the CDR3. In germline, CDR1 is SNHLY, CDR2 FYNNEI. V lost 6 bases and J lost 7; bases outside the gene matches: 2. The CDR3 protein is CASRGLAVTQYF. CDR3 nucleotide sequence: TGTGCCAGCAGAGGACTAGCGGTGACCCAGTACTTC.

J is TRBJ2-7 and V is TRBV7-3; no definite D call. The germline V gene has CDR1 SGHTA and CDR2 FQGTGA. Trimming cost V 0 bases and J 3 bases, with 9 bases left between them. The CDR3 covers 14 residues. CDR3: CASSLTGPSYEQYF. DNA for the CDR3: TGTGCCAGCAGCTTAACTGGCCCGAGCTACGAGCAGTACTTC.

V and J are TRBV6-1 and TRBJ2-7; D not certain. The V gene lost 4 bases and the J gene lost 2 bases, with 3 bases spanning the gap. CDR1 and CDR2 (germline): MNHNS, SASEGT. The CDR3 runs 11 residues. As DNA, the CDR3 is TGTGCCAGCAGTGTCACCTACGAGCAGTACTTC. The encoded protein is CASSVTYEQYF.

In its sample, this clonotype was seen a few times. This chain uses TRBV20-1 with TRBJ2-1, with TRBD2 identical over 7 bases. Losses at the gene ends were 3 bases for V and 3 bases for J; bases not matched to a gene: 5. The germline V gene encodes CDR1 DFQATT and CDR2 SNEGSKA (reference sequence). This CDR3 has 14 amino acids. CDR3 DNA: TGCAGTGCTAGTTTGGTAGCGGGCTACAATGAGCAGTTCTTC. Translating it yields CSASLVAGYNEQFF.

This clonotype was counted between two and nine times. This sequence joins TRBV28 and TRBJ1-2, with D uncertain. CDR1 and CDR2 (germline): MDHEN, SYDVKM. V shed 6 bases and J shed 8 bases, with 22 bases lying between them. This CDR3 is built from 15 residues. In DNA form, the CDR3 reads TGTGCCAGCAGACTAGAAACAGCTACCCTCGGGGGCTACACCTTC. Protein product: CASRLETATLGGYTF.

This clonotype was seen a few times. The rearrangement uses TRBV7-2 and TRBJ2-1; 11 positions match TRBD1. This CDR3 has 16 residues. In germline, CDR1 is SGHTA, CDR2 FQGNSA. After removal of 0 bases from V and 3 bases from J, the junction contained 1 base not matched to a gene. The CDR3 here is CASSLAGTGGYNEQFF. CDR3 bases: TGTGCCAGCAGCTTAGCGGGGACAGGGGGCTACAATGAGCAGTTCTTC. The full variable domain, completed using reference TRBV7-2 and TRBJ2-1, is GAGVSQSPSNKVTEKGKDVELRCDPISGHTALYWYRQSLGQGLEFLIYFQGNSAPDKSGLPSDRFSAERTGGSVSTLTIQRTQQEDSAVYLCASSLAGTGGYNEQFFGPGTRLTVL.